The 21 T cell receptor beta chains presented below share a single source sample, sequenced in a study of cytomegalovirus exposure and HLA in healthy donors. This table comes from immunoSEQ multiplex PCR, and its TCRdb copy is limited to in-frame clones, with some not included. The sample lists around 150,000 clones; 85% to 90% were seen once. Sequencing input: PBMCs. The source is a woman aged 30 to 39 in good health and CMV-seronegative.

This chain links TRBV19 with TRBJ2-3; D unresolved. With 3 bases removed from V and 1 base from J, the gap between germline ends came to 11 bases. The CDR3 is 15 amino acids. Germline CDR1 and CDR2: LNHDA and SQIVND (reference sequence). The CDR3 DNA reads TGTGCCAGTAGTATGGGCCCTGGGGGCACAGATACGCAGTATTTT. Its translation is CASSMGPGGTDTQYF.

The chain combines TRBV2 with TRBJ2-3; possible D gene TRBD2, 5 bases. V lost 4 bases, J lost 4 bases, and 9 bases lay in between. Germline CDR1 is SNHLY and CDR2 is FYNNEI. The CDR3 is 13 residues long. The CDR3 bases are TGTGCCAGCAGTGTTCTGCGGGCAGATACGCAGTATTTT. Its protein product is CASSVLRADTQYF.

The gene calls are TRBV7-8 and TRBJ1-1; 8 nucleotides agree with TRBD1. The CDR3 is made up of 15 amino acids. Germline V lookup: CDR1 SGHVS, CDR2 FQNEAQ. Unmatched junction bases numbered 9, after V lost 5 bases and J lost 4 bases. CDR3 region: CASSLWTGSITEAFF. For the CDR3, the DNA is TGTGCCAGCAGCCTTTGGACAGGGAGCATCACTGAAGCTTTCTTT.

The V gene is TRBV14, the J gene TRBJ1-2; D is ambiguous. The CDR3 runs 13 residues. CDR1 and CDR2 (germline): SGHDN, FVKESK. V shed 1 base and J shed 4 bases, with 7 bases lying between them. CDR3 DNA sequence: TGTGCCAGCAGCCAAGGGCAGATCTATGGCTACACCTTC. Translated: CASSQGQIYGYTF.

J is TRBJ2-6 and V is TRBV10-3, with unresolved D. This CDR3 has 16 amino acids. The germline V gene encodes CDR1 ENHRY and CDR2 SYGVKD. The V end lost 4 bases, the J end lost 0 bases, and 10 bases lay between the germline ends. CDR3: CAISGFGRSGANVLTF. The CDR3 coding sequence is TGTGCCATCAGTGGGTTCGGCCGCTCTGGGGCCAACGTCCTGACTTTC.

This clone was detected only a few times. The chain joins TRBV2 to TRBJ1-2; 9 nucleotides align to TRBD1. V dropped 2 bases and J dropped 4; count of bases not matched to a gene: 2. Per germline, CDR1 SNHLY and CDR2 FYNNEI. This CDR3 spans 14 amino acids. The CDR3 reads CASSEKGQGYGYTF. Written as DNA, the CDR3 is TGTGCCAGCAGTGAAAAGGGACAGGGCTATGGCTACACCTTC.

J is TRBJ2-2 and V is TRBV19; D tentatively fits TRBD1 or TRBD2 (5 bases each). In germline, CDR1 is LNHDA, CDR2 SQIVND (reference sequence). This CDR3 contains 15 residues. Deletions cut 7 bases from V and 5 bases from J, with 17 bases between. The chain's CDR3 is CASIPGATSTGELFF. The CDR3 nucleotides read TGTGCCAGTATACCCGGGGCGACATCAACCGGGGAGCTGTTTTTT.

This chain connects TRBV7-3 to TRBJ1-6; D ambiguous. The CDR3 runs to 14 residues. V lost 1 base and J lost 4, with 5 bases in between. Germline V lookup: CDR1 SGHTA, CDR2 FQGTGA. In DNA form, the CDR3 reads TGTGCCAGCAGCTTAAGAGCTTATAATTCACCCCTCCACTTT. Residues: CASSLRAYNSPLHF.

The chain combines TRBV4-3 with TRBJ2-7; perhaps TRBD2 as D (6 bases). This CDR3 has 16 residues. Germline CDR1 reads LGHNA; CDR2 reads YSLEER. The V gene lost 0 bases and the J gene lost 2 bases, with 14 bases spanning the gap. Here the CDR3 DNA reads TGCGCCAGCAGCCAAGACGCGGCCGGGACTGCCTACGAGCAGTACTTC. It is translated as CASSQDAAGTAYEQYF.

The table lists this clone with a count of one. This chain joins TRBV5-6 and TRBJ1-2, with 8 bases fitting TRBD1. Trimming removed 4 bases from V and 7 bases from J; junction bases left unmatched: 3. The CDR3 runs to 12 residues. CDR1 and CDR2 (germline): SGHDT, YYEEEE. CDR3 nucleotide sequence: TGTGCCAGCAGCCGGACAGGGAGTGGCTACACCTTC. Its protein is CASSRTGSGYTF.

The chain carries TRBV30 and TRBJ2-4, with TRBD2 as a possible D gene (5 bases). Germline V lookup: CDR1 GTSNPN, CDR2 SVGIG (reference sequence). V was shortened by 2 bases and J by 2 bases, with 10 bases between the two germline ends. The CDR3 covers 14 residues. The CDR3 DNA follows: TGTGCCTGGAGTCCACTAGTCTCCAAAAACATTCAGTACTTC. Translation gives CAWSPLVSKNIQYF.

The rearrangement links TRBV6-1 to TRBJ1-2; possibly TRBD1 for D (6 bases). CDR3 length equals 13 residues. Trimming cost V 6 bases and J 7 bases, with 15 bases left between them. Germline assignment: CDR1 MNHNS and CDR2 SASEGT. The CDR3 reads CASRATGSSGYTF. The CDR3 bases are TGTGCCAGCAGGGCGACAGGATCTAGTGGCTACACCTTC.

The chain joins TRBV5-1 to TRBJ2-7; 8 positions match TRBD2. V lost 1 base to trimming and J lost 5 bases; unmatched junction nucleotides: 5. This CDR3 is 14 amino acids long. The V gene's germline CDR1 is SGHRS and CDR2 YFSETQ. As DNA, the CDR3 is TGCGCCAGCAGCTTGTCCGGGAGGGCCAACGAGCAGTACTTC. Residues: CASSLSGRANEQYF.

CDR3: CASSLERGQGYGYTF. CDR3 DNA: TGTGCCAGCAGCTTGGAGAGGGGACAGGGCTATGGCTACACCTTC. This chain connects TRBV5-7 to TRBJ1-2; 9 bases align to TRBD1. TRBV5-7 is reported as an ORF; its role is uncertain. CDR3 length equals 15 residues. V lost 0 bases and J lost 4; bases outside the gene matches: 4.

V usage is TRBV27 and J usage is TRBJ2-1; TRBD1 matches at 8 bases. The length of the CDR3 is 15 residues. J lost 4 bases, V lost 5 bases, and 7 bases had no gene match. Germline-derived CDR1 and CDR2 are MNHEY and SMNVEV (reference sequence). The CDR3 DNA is TGTGCCAGCAGTCCCGCCGGGACAGGATACAATGAGCAGTTCTTC. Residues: CASSPAGTGYNEQFF.

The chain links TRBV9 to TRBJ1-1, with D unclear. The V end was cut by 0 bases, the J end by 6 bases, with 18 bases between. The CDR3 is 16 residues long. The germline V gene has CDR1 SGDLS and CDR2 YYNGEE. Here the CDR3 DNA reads TGTGCCAGCAGCGTAGGATCCCGGGAGGGAGGCGCTGAAGCTTTCTTT. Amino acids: CASSVGSREGGAEAFF.

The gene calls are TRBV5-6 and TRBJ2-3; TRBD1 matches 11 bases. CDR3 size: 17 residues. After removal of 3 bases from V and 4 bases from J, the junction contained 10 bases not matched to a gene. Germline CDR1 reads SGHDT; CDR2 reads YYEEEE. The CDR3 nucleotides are TGTGCCAGCAGCTCCGGAAGGGACAGGGGGTGGTCAGATACGCAGTATTTT. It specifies CASSSGRDRGWSDTQYF.

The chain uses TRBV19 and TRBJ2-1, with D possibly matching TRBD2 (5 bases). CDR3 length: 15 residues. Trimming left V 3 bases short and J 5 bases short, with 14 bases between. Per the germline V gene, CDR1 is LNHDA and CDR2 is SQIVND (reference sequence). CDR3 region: CASSMGLAFHNEQFF. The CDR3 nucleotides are TGTGCCAGTAGTATGGGTCTAGCATTCCACAATGAGCAGTTCTTC.

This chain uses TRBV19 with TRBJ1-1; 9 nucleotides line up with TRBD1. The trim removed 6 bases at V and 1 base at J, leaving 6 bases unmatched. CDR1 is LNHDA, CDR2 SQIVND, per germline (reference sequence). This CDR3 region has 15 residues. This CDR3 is CASRGQGKWNTEAFF. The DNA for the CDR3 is TGTGCCAGTAGAGGACAGGGGAAGTGGAACACTGAAGCTTTCTTT.

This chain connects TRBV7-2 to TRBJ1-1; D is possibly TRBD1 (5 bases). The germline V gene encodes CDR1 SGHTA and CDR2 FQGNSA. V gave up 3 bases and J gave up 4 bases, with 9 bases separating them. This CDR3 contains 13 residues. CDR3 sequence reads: CASSFRAGTEAFF. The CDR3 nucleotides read TGTGCCAGCAGCTTCAGGGCGGGCACTGAAGCTTTCTTT.

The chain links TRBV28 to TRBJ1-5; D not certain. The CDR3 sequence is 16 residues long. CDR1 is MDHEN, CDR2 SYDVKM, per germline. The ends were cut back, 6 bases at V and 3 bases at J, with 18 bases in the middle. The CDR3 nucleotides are TGTGCCAGCAGCTCACCTGGCGTACAGCCCAATCAGCCCCAGCATTTT. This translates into CASSSPGVQPNQPQHF.